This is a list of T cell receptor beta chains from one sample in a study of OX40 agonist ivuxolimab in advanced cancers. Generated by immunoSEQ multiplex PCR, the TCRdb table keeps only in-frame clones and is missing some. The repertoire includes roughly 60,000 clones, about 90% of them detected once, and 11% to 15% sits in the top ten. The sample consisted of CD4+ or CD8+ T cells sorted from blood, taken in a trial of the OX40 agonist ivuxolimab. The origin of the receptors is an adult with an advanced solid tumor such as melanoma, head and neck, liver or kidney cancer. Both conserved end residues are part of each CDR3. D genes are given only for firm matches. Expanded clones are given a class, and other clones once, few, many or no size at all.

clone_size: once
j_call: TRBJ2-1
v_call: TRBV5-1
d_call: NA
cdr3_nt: TGCGCCAGCAGCTTGGTTGTAGCGGTAAACAATGAGCAGTTCTTC
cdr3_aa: CASSLVVAVNNEQFF

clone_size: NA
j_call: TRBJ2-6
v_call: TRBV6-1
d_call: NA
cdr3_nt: TGTGCCAGCAGTGGGAGGGTGTCAAGCTCTGGGGCCAACGTCCTGACTTTC
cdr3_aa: CASSGRVSSSGANVLTF

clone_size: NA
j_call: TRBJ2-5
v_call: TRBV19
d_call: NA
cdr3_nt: TGTGCCAGTAGTATAGGTCGGGACATTGGGACCCAGTACTTC
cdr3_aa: CASSIGRDIGTQYF

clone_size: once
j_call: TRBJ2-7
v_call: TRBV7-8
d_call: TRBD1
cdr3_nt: TGTGCCAGCAGCATAAGACAGGGTCTCGAGCAGTACTTC
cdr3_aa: CASSIRQGLEQYF

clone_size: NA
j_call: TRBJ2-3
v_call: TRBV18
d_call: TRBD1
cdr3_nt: TGTGCCAGCTCACCATTGACAGGGGGGTTATCGAGTGGCACAGATACGCAGTATTTT
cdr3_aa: CASSPLTGGLSSGTDTQYF

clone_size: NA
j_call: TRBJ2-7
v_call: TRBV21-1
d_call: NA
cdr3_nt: TGTGCCAGCAGCAAAGCAGCGGGGTCGGGGCACGAGCAGTACTTC
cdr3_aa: CASSKAAGSGHEQYF

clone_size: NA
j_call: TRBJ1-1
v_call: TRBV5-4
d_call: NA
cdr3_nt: TGTGCCAGCAGCCCCCGCCCCGACAGAAACACTGAAGCTTTCTTT
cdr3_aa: CASSPRPDRNTEAFF

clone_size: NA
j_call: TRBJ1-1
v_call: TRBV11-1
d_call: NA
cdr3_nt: TGTGCCAGCAGCCCAGACTCTGAAGCTTTCTTT
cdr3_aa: CASSPDSEAFF

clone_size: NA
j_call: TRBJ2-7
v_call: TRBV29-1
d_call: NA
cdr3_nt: TGCAGCGGCGACAGAGTTGGGGGGCAGGGGGGTAGGTACGAGCAGTACTTC
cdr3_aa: CSGDRVGGQGGRYEQYF

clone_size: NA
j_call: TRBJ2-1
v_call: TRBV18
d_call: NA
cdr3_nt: TGTGCCAGCTCACCACGGGACAATGAGCAGTTCTTC
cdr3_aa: CASSPRDNEQFF

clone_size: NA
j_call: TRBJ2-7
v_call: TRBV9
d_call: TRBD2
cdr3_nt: TGTGCCAGCAGCGTAGCTGGGACTAGCGGGAGTGTCAGCGAGCAGTACTTC
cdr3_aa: CASSVAGTSGSVSEQYF

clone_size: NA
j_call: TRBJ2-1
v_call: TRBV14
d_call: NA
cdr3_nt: TGTGCCAGCAGCTGGGGTCCGGGACTCGTTGATGAGCAGTTCTTC
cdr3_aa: CASSWGPGLVDEQFF

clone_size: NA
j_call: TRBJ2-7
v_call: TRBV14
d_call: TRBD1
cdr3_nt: TGTGCCAGCAGCCAAGTCCGGGACAGGCCCTACGAGCAGTACTTC
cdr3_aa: CASSQVRDRPYEQYF

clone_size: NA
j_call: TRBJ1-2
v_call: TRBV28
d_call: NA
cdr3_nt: TGTGCCAGCAGTTCTTCCTATGGCTACACCTTC
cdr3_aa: CASSSSYGYTF

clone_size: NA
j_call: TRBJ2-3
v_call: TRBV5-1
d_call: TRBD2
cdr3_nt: TGCGCCAGCCGGGGGGGGGCGAGCACAGATACGCAGTATTTT
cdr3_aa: CASRGGASTDTQYF